This entry lists 13 T cell receptor beta chains sequenced from one sample in a study of blood T cell repertoires in COVID-19. Assay: immunoSEQ multiplex PCR; the TCRdb copy retains only in-frame clones and omits some. The sample has about 210,000 clones, 70% to 90% seen once; the top ten hold 3.5% to 4.5%. The specimen was PBMCs or T cells enriched from blood (not recorded which). All receptors derive from a woman in her thirties or forties with acute COVID-19.

This clone was seen a handful of times. The chain carries TRBV7-2 and TRBJ2-3, with a weak D call TRBD1 (5 bases). V lost 5 bases and J lost 4, with 16 bases in between. This CDR3 contains 15 residues. Germline-derived CDR1 and CDR2 are SGHTA and FQGNSA. The CDR3 loop is CASSPRDSRADTQYF. The CDR3 DNA sequence: TGTGCCAGCAGCCCCCGTGATAGCAGGGCAGATACGCAGTATTTT.

The CDR3 DNA reads as TGTGCCAGCAGCTTAGTAGCCACAGGGCTGCGTCAGCCCCAGCATTTT. Its translation is CASSLVATGLRQPQHF. The genes are TRBV11-3 and TRBJ1-5; D may be TRBD1 (6 bases). V dropped 1 base and J dropped 6 bases, with 16 bases sitting between them. The CDR3 is 16 residues long. Germline CDR1 is SGHNT and CDR2 is YENEEA.

The chain carries TRBV24-1 and TRBJ2-6; 11 positions match TRBD2. V trimming: 4 bases; J trimming: 2 bases; junction bases outside the gene matches: 3. The CDR3 consists of 17 residues. Germline CDR1 KGHDR, CDR2 SFDVKD. CDR3 amino acids: CATSDLGLAAGANVLTF. In DNA, the CDR3 is TGTGCCACCAGTGACCTGGGACTAGCGGCTGGGGCCAACGTCCTGACTTTC.

The gene calls are TRBV9 and TRBJ2-1, with 8 bases identical to TRBD2. In germline, CDR1 is SGDLS, CDR2 YYNGEE. The CDR3 runs 15 residues. Trimming took 4 bases from V and 8 from J; bases not matched to a gene: 11. CDR3 sequence reads: CASSLFSGIGDEQFF. The CDR3, as DNA: TGTGCCAGCAGCCTCTTTAGCGGGATTGGAGATGAGCAGTTCTTC.

The genes are TRBV9 and TRBJ2-7; TRBD1 might be the D (6 bases). From germline, CDR1 is SGDLS and CDR2 YYNGEE. The CDR3 is 14 amino acids. The germline V and J ends were trimmed by 6 bases and 0 bases, with 13 bases remaining between them. This CDR3 is CASTPTGSSYEQYF. The CDR3 nucleotides read TGTGCCAGCACCCCAACAGGGAGCTCCTACGAGCAGTACTTC. The full variable domain, with the rest looked up from reference TRBV9 and TRBJ2-7, is DSGVTQTPKHLITATGQRVTLRCSPRSGDLSVYWYQQSLDQGLQFLIQYYNGEERAKGNILERFSAQQFPDLHSELNLSSLELGDSALYFCASTPTGSSYEQYFGPGTRLTVT.

The chain employs TRBV12-3 or TRBV12-4 and TRBJ1-4, with 9 positions matching TRBD1. CDR3 length equals 13 residues. The V segment lost 6 bases and the J segment 10 bases; nucleotides outside the gene matches: 6. The CDR3 spells CASRDRGFGKLFF. The CDR3 region has the DNA TGTGCCAGCAGGGACAGGGGTTTTGGAAAACTGTTTTTT.

This sequence joins TRBV7-9 and TRBJ1-2, with D perhaps matching TRBD1 (6 bases). The CDR3 contains 14 residues. The germline V and J ends were trimmed by 1 base and 9 bases, with 15 bases remaining between them. Germline CDR1 SEHNR, CDR2 FQNEAQ (reference sequence). CDR3 sequence: CASSLERQGPRYTF. The CDR3 nucleotides are TGTGCCAGCAGCTTAGAGCGGCAGGGGCCTCGCTACACCTTC.

This sequence joins TRBV5-1 and TRBJ1-5; no reliable D call. The CDR3 loop spans 13 amino acids. V lost 2 bases and J 1 base, leaving 4 bases between the germline ends. Per the germline V gene, CDR1 is SGHRS and CDR2 is YFSETQ. This chain's CDR3 is CASSFGSNQPQHF. The CDR3 region has the DNA TGCGCCAGCAGCTTCGGGAGCAATCAGCCCCAGCATTTT.

A remark on this clone: This CDR3 is also generated by other DNA sequences in the sample. The chain joins TRBV28 to TRBJ2-7; no clear D gene. There are 11 residues in the CDR3. Germline CDR1 and CDR2: MDHEN and SYDVKM. Trimming pared 4 bases from V and 4 bases from J, leaving 5 bases between. The CDR3 loop reads CASSSLYEQYF. Here the CDR3 DNA reads TGTGCCAGCAGTTCACTTTACGAGCAGTACTTC. Variable domain in full (rest from reference TRBV28 and TRBJ2-7): DVKVTQSSRYLVKRTGEKVFLECVQDMDHENMFWYRQDPGLGLRLIYFSYDVKMKEKGDIPEGYSVSREKKERFSLILESASTNQTSMYLCASSSLYEQYFGPGTRLTVT.

This sequence joins TRBV11-2 and TRBJ1-4, with TRBD1 as a possible D gene (6 bases). Germline values: CDR1 SGHAT, CDR2 FQNNGV. The length of the CDR3 is 15 residues. Trimming left V 2 bases short and J 1 base short, with 8 bases between. The CDR3 sequence is CASSLPQGTNEKLFF. The CDR3 nucleotides are TGTGCCAGCAGCTTACCACAGGGAACTAATGAAAAACTGTTTTTT.

The chain has TRBV28 and TRBJ1-2; no clear D. CDR3 size: 16 residues. V was clipped by 6 bases and J by 10 bases, with 27 bases between them. Germline-derived CDR1 and CDR2 are MDHEN and SYDVKM. The CDR3 DNA follows: TGTGCCAGCAGCTTAAATGGTCGGGATCCCTGGTATCTCTACACCTTC. Amino acids: CASSLNGRDPWYLYTF.

This rearrangement joins TRBV11-2 to TRBJ1-5; unclear D gene. The CDR3 has 14 amino acids. Trimming shortened V by 4 bases and J by 0 bases, and 7 bases separated the two germline ends. Germline assignment: CDR1 SGHAT and CDR2 FQNNGV. CDR3 in amino acids: CASSSTNSNQPQHF. The CDR3 nucleotides read TGTGCCAGCAGCTCTACGAATAGCAATCAGCCCCAGCATTTT.

The chain carries TRBV6-6 and TRBJ2-3; 7 bases align to TRBD2. Looked up from germline, CDR1 is MNHNY and CDR2 is SVGAGI (reference sequence). The CDR3 has 15 amino acids. Trimming removed 6 bases from V and 1 base from J; junction bases left unmatched: 7. DNA of the CDR3: TGTGCCAGCAGATCGAGCGGGATGGGCACAGATACGCAGTATTTT. Translating it yields CASRSSGMGTDTQYF.